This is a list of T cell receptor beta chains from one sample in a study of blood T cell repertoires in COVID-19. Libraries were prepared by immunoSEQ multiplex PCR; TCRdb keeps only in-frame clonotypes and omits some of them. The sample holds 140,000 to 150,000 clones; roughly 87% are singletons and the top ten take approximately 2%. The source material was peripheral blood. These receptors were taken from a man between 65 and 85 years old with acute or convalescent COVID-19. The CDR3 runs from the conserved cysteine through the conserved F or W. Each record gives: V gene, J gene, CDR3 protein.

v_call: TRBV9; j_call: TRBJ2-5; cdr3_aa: CASSVGGTAKETQYF
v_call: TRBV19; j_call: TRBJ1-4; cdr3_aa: CASNLGRSNEKLFF
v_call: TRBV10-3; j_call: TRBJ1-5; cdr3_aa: CAISESSGQGYNQPQHF
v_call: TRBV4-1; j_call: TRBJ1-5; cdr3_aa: CASSQDPAGLNQPQHF
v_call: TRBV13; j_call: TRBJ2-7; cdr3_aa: CASSLVGTVYYEQYF
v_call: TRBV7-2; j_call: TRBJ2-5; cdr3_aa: CASSLEVGGVETQYF
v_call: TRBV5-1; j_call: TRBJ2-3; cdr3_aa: CASSPRQSTDTQYF
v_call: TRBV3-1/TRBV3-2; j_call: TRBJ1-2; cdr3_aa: CASRLIQGNSGYTF
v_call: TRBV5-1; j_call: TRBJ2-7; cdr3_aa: CASSLGSHPGQGSYEQYF
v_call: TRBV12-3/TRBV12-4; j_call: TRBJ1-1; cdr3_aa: CASSLSGSEAFF
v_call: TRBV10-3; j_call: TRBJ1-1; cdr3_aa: CAISGGGGKGEAFF
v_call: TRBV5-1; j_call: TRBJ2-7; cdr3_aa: CASSSGTGIYEQYF
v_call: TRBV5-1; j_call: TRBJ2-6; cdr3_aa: CASNRGGAGANVLTF
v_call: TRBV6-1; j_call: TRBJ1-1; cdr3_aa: CASCRGELNTEAFF
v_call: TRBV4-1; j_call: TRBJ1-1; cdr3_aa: CASSTRPGFLNTEAFF
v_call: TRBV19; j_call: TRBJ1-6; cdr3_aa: CASSGQGDSPLHF
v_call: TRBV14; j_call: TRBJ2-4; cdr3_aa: CASSLLEGNIQYF
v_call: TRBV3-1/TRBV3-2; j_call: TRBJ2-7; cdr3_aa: CASSQGPLISYEQYF
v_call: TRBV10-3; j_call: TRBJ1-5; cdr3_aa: CAIRSGTGMSNQPQHF
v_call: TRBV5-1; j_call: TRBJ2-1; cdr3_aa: CASSFPTGRSYNEQFF
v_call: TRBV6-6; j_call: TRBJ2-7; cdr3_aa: CASSYSTSWDEQYF
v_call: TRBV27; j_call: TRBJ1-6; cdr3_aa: CASSLIQVNSPLHF
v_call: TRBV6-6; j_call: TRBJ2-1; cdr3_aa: CASSYGGANNEQFF
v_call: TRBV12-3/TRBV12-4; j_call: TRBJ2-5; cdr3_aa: CASSFAVPEAQYF
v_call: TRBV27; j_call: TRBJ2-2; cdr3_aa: CASSLGPGGDTGELFF
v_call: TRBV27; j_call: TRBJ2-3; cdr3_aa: CASSPGGPITDTQYF
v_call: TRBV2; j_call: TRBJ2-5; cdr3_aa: CASSEAGGAQETQYF
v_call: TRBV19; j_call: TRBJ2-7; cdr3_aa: CASSKSTGGVGYEQYF
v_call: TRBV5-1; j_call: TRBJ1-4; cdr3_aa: CASSPAGQGGEKLFF
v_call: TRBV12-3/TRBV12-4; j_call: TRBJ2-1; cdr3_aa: CASSPTEGEQFF
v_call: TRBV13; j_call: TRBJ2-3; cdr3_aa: CASSAGTSGTHRSTDTQYF
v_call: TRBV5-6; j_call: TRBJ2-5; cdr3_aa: CASSLRTGSGETQYF
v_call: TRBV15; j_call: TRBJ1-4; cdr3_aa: CATSSTMRQYNEKLFF
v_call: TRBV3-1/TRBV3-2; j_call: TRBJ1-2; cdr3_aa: CASSRDRVYGYTF
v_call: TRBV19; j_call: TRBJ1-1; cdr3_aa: CASSNDLNTEAFF
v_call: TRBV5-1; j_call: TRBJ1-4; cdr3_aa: CASSFSGELGEKLFF
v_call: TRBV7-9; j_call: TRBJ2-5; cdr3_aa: CASSLILALGETQYF
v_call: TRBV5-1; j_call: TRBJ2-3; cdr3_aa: CASSWGTGSSTDTQYF
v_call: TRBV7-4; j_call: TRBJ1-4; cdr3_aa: CASSWRQARINEKLFF
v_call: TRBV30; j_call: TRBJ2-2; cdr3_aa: CAWTELAGPGTGELFF
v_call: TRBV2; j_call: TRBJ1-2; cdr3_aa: CASSLQLQAGGYTF
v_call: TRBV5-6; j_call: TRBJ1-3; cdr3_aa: CASRRTGGTGNTIYF
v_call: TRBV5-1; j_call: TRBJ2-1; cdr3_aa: CASSLARTSGNNEQFF
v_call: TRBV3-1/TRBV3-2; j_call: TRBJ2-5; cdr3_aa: CASSLQTGRETQYF
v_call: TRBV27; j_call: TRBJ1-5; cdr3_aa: CASSFRGQPQHF
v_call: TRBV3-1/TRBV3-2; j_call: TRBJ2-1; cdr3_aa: CASSTRTGGDYNEQFF
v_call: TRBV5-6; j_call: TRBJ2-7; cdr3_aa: CASSPETGTYEQYF
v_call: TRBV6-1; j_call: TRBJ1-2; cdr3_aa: CASSEATVRYGYTF
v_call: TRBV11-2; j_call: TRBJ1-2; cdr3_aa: CASSARGTELYGYTF
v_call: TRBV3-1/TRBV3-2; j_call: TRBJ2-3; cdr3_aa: CASSPSGGQRTDTQYF
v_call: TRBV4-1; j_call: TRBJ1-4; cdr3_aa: CASSQGDRGNEKLFF
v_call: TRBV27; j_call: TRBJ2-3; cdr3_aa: CASSLSITSGSTDTQYF
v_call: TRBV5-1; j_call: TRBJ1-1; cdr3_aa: CASSPTGGELSEAFF